These 11 T cell receptor beta chains originate from one sample sequenced in a study of blood T cell repertoires in COVID-19. Only in-frame clones appear in the TCRdb table, and some are missing; sequencing was by immunoSEQ multiplex PCR. This sample yields roughly 240,000 clones, of which about 82% are seen a single time; more than 2% belongs to the top ten. Sequenced input: PBMCs or T cells enriched from blood (not recorded which). These receptors all come from a woman aged 45-65 years who had recovered from COVID-19.

The gene calls are TRBV3-1 (or the pseudogene TRBV3-2) and TRBJ2-7; D unresolved. Trimming left V 1 base short and J 7 bases short, with 8 bases between. The CDR3 is 12 amino acids. Germline assignment: CDR1 LGHDT and CDR2 YNNKEL (reference sequence). DNA for the CDR3: TGTGCCAGCAGCCAAGGGCGCAGGGAGCAGTACTTC. This translates into CASSQGRREQYF.

Points on this clone: Other DNA sequences in the sample encode the same CDR3. The rearrangement links TRBV6-5 to TRBJ1-1, with TRBD1 identical over 11 bases. Losses at the gene ends were 0 bases for V and 4 bases for J; bases not matched to a gene: 1. This CDR3 comprises 15 residues. CDR1 MNHEY and CDR2 SVGAGI come from the germline V gene. The CDR3 is CASSYSGQGATEAFF. The CDR3 coding sequence is TGTGCCAGCAGTTACTCTGGACAGGGGGCCACTGAAGCTTTCTTT.

This sequence joins TRBV5-1 and TRBJ1-6; D is unresolved. V was trimmed by 0 bases and J by 7 bases, leaving 11 bases between them. The CDR3 sequence is 15 residues long. CDR1 and CDR2 from the germline V gene are SGHRS and YFSETQ. CDR3 residues: CASSLVAGGNSPLHF. The CDR3, as DNA: TGCGCCAGCAGCTTGGTGGCAGGAGGGAATTCACCCCTCCACTTT. Drawing the rest from reference TRBV5-1 and TRBJ1-6, the complete variable domain is KAGVTQTPRYLIKTRGQQVTLSCSPISGHRSVSWYQQTPGQGLQFLFEYFSETQRNKGNFPGRFSGRQFSNSRSEMNVSTLELGDSALYLCASSLVAGGNSPLHFGNGTRLTVT.

The genes are TRBV28 and TRBJ2-4; the match to TRBD2 covers 8 bases. V trimming: 7 bases; J trimming: 8 bases; junction bases outside the gene matches: 1. CDR1 MDHEN and CDR2 SYDVKM come from the germline V gene. The length of the CDR3 is 11 residues. The CDR3 sequence: CASTGGDIQYF. The CDR3 region has the DNA TGTGCCAGCACCGGGGGGGACATTCAGTACTTC.

The CDR3: CASSLTGITSYNEQFF. CDR3 DNA sequence: TGCGCCAGCAGTTTAACAGGCATAACCTCCTACAATGAGCAGTTCTTC. The chain uses TRBV5-1 and TRBJ2-1, with a weak D call TRBD1 (5 bases). The germline V gene has CDR1 SGHRS and CDR2 YFSETQ. CDR3 size: 16 residues. V was cut by 5 bases and J by 0 bases, with 15 bases left in between.

V is TRBV18 and J is TRBJ1-5, with TRBD1 identical over 9 bases. The CDR3 extends over 14 amino acids. Germline assignment: CDR1 KGHSH and CDR2 LQKENI. V dropped 3 bases and J dropped 7; count of bases not matched to a gene: 4. CDR3 loop: CASSPGQGIQPQHF. The CDR3 coding sequence is TGTGCCAGCTCACCCGGACAGGGGATACAGCCCCAGCATTTT.

The V and J genes are TRBV28 and TRBJ2-7, with D unresolved. The CDR3 consists of 13 residues. CDR1 and CDR2 (germline): MDHEN, SYDVKM. V was clipped by 5 bases and J by 4 bases, with 12 bases between them. The CDR3 DNA reads as TGTGCCAGCAGTAGACAAGAAGGTTACGAGCAGTACTTC. As protein: CASSRQEGYEQYF.

Of note for this clone: A read error may produce the germline difference seen at one junction end. The V gene is TRBV20-1, the J gene TRBJ1-4; 10 bases line up with TRBD1. Per germline, CDR1 DFQATT and CDR2 SNEGSKA (reference sequence). CDR3 length: 10 amino acids. The CDR3 region is CSALWDRGLF. The CDR3 DNA follows: TGCAGTGCCCTATGGGACAGGGGACTTTTT.

The rearrangement uses TRBV6-2 or TRBV6-3 and TRBJ2-7; maybe TRBD2 (7 bases). V was trimmed by 5 bases and J by 3 bases, leaving 23 bases between them. The CDR3 loop spans 17 amino acids. Germline CDR1 MNHEY, CDR2 SVGEGT. CDR3 region: CASSNLPGRGSYYEQYF. The CDR3 DNA reads TGTGCCAGCAGTAACCTTCCGGGGAGGGGGAGCTACTACGAGCAGTACTTC.

The chain joins TRBV27 to TRBJ2-3; D is ambiguous. Germline assignment: CDR1 MNHEY and CDR2 SMNVEV (reference sequence). CDR3 length: 14 amino acids. Trimming removed 3 bases from V and 0 bases from J, with 7 bases in between. As DNA, the CDR3 is TGTGCCAGCAGTTTCCCCTCTAGCACAGATACGCAGTATTTT. It encodes CASSFPSSTDTQYF.

The gene calls are TRBV10-2 and TRBJ2-2; maybe TRBD2 (5 bases). This CDR3 has 18 residues. Germline lookup yields CDR1 WSHSY and CDR2 SAAADI. The germline V and J ends were trimmed by 0 bases and 5 bases, with 19 bases remaining between them. The CDR3: CASSESWTRDMATGELFF. CDR3 nucleotides: TGCGCCAGCAGTGAGTCGTGGACTCGGGATATGGCTACCGGGGAGCTGTTTTTT.